The 30 T cell receptor beta chains presented below share a single source sample, sequenced in a study of blood T cell repertoires in COVID-19. The table came from immunoSEQ multiplex PCR; TCRdb's copy has only in-frame clones and leaves some out. Of around 190,000 clones listed, 75% to 85% were seen once; the top ten hold approximately 5.9%. Sequencing input: peripheral blood. The receptors were sampled from a woman aged 40 to 50 with COVID-19, enrolled during active disease.

The chain recombines TRBV6-5 with TRBJ2-5; D is ambiguous. The CDR3 covers 14 residues. V was pared by 10 bases and J by 5 bases, with 20 bases between. Per the germline V gene, CDR1 is MNHEY and CDR2 is SVGAGI. CDR3 DNA: TGTGCCACCCGTCCCGGGTCTAAGAGGGAGACCCAGTACTTC. Translated, it gives CATRPGSKRETQYF.

J is TRBJ2-2 and V is TRBV11-2; D remains unclear. Germline V CDR1 and CDR2: SGHAT, FQNNGV. The CDR3 totals 13 residues. Trimming pared 1 base from V and 7 bases from J, leaving 7 bases between. The CDR3 coding sequence is TGTGCCAGCAGCTTAGTAGTTAACGGGGAGCTGTTTTTT. It specifies CASSLVVNGELFF.

In its sample, this clone was seen once. The genes are TRBV15 and TRBJ2-7, with TRBD1 identical over 8 bases. The CDR3 loop spans 15 amino acids. The V gene's germline CDR1 is LNHNV and CDR2 YYDKDF (reference sequence). With 2 bases clipped from V and 0 bases from J, the junction kept 3 bases outside the gene matches. The CDR3 DNA is TGTGCCACCAGCAGACGACAGGGGAGCTCCTACGAGCAGTACTTC. This encodes CATSRRQGSSYEQYF.

V is TRBV5-1 and J is TRBJ1-6; 8 nucleotides align to TRBD1. The CDR3 length is 16 residues. The V and J ends lost 0 bases and 6 bases, in that order; junction bases with no gene match: 5. Germline V gene data show CDR1 as SGHRS and CDR2 as YFSETQ. The CDR3 region is CASSLDRGYSNSPLHF. The CDR3 DNA sequence: TGCGCCAGCAGCTTGGACAGGGGGTATAGTAATTCACCCCTCCACTTT.

This clone has a single count. The chain uses TRBV19 and TRBJ2-6; perhaps TRBD1 as D (5 bases). Trimming left V 5 bases short and J 4 bases short, with 15 bases between. The CDR3 totals 16 residues. Germline V CDR1 and CDR2: LNHDA, SQIVND (reference sequence). The CDR3 DNA follows: TGTGCCAGTAGTTTGGCAGGGCGGTCCGGGGCCAACGTCCTGACTTTC. Translating it yields CASSLAGRSGANVLTF.

A single count supports this clone. The chain uses TRBV24-1 and TRBJ2-3; D gene unclear. There are 12 residues in the CDR3. In germline, CDR1 is KGHDR, CDR2 SFDVKD. V lost 4 bases and J 5 bases, leaving 6 bases between the germline ends. CDR3 coding DNA: TGTGCCACCAGTGACCAATTAGATACGCAGTATTTT. Amino acids: CATSDQLDTQYF.

The chain employs TRBV4-2 and TRBJ2-5, with 8 nucleotides matching TRBD2. V shed 1 base and J 0 bases; nucleotides not matched to a gene: 10. The CDR3 consists of 18 residues. Per the germline V gene, CDR1 is LGHNA and CDR2 is YNFKEQ. CDR3 sequence: CASSQVGREGAYQETQYF. The CDR3 DNA reads as TGTGCCAGCAGCCAAGTCGGGAGGGAAGGGGCTTACCAAGAGACCCAGTACTTC.

V gene TRBV19 combines with J gene TRBJ2-5; no clear D gene. From germline, CDR1 is LNHDA and CDR2 SQIVND (reference sequence). This CDR3 region has 15 residues. V lost 3 bases and J lost 5, with 16 bases in between. The CDR3: CASSIGTAPRETQYF. CDR3 bases: TGTGCCAGTAGTATTGGTACCGCCCCTAGGGAGACCCAGTACTTC.

A word on this clone: This specimen includes other DNA sequences encoding the same CDR3. This sequence joins TRBV7-3 and TRBJ2-5, with 7 bases fitting TRBD2. Germline V gene data show CDR1 as SGHTA and CDR2 as FQGTGA. The V and J ends lost 2 bases and 5 bases, in that order; junction bases with no gene match: 2. The CDR3 is made up of 13 amino acids. This chain's CDR3 is CASSLAGGETQYF. The CDR3 nucleotides read TGTGCCAGCAGCTTAGCCGGGGGGGAGACCCAGTACTTC.

This chain joins TRBV12-3 or TRBV12-4 and TRBJ1-4; the D is unclear. The V gene lost 6 bases and the J gene lost 7 bases, with 6 bases spanning the gap. The CDR3 contains 11 residues. CDR3 protein: CASSSGEKLFF. The CDR3 coding sequence is TGTGCCAGCAGCTCCGGTGAAAAACTGTTTTTT.

The rearrangement uses TRBV20-1 and TRBJ2-7; the D gene is possibly TRBD1 (7 bases). CDR1 and CDR2 (germline): DFQATT, SNEGSKA (reference sequence). CDR3 size: 14 residues. V was trimmed by 3 bases and J by 1 base, leaving 13 bases between them. CDR3 sequence (DNA): TGCAGTGCTAGTAGACAGGGAGGTTCCTACGAGCAGTACTTC. This encodes CSASRQGGSYEQYF.

The chain joins TRBV6-2 or TRBV6-3 to TRBJ2-5, with TRBD2 matching over 7 bases. V dropped 0 bases and J dropped 7; count of bases not matched to a gene: 17. The CDR3 extends over 18 amino acids. Germline loops: CDR1 MNHEY, CDR2 SVGEGT. Here the CDR3 reads CASSYSRSLGLNMGTQYF. The CDR3 DNA reads TGTGCCAGCAGTTACTCCCGCTCCCTGGGACTAAATATGGGGACCCAGTACTTC.

This chain joins TRBV19 and TRBJ1-5; 12 nucleotides align to TRBD1. The V gene end was trimmed by 3 bases and the J gene end by 7 bases; junction bases not matched to a gene: 7. In germline, CDR1 is LNHDA, CDR2 SQIVND (reference sequence). This CDR3 contains 16 residues. CDR3 DNA sequence: TGTGCCAGTAGTATCAAAGGGACAGGGGGCGGACAGCCCCAGCATTTT. As protein: CASSIKGTGGGQPQHF.

The rearrangement links TRBV11-2 to TRBJ1-6, with D unresolved. This CDR3 spans 14 amino acids. The V gene's germline CDR1 is SGHAT and CDR2 FQNNGV. The V and J ends lost 3 bases and 9 bases respectively, with 12 bases between them. CDR3 bases: TGTGCCAGCAGCTTGATGGAGGGAGGTTCACCCCTCCACTTT. Translating it yields CASSLMEGGSPLHF.

The chain links TRBV6-2 or TRBV6-3 to TRBJ2-7, with 7 bases identical to TRBD2. This CDR3 is 15 amino acids long. Per the germline V gene, CDR1 is MNHEY and CDR2 is SVGEGT. After removal of 0 bases from V and 5 bases from J, the junction contained 7 bases not matched to a gene. In nucleotides, the CDR3 is TGTGCCAGCAGTTACTCTAGACTAGCTCGTCACGAGCAGTACTTC. The encoded protein is CASSYSRLARHEQYF.

This clone was picked up one time. The chain links TRBV6-6 to TRBJ2-3; TRBD1 agrees at 7 bases. Germline CDR1 reads MNHNY; CDR2 reads SVGAGI (reference sequence). The ends lost 6 bases at V and 4 bases at J; junction bases unmatched: 1. This CDR3 spans 12 amino acids. CDR3 region: CASSQGADTQYF. In DNA form, the CDR3 reads TGTGCCAGCAGCCAGGGGGCAGATACGCAGTATTTT.

This chain joins TRBV9 and TRBJ2-5, with 8 bases that match TRBD2. J lost 4 bases, V lost 3 bases, and 8 bases had no gene match. The CDR3 loop spans 15 amino acids. Germline V gene sequence: CDR1 SGDLS, CDR2 YYNGEE. The CDR3 loop reads CASSAAGGARETQYF. The CDR3 nucleotides are TGTGCCAGCAGCGCCGCCGGGGGGGCCCGAGAGACCCAGTACTTC.

The chain combines TRBV5-1 with TRBJ2-7; a weak D match, TRBD1 (5 bases). Trimming cost V 0 bases and J 7 bases, with 17 bases left between them. The V gene's germline CDR1 is SGHRS and CDR2 YFSETQ. This CDR3 region has 15 residues. The CDR3 region is CASSLAPAGFGEQYF. In DNA form, the CDR3 reads TGCGCCAGCAGCTTGGCGCCCGCAGGGTTTGGGGAGCAGTACTTC.

This clone was seen a few times. The chain is built from TRBV5-1 and TRBJ2-7; maybe TRBD2 (6 bases). Looked up from germline, CDR1 is SGHRS and CDR2 is YFSETQ. The CDR3 length is 15 residues. The V gene lost 5 bases and the J gene lost 2 bases, with 17 bases spanning the gap. CDR3 in amino acids: CASSPTGTRTYEQYF. The CDR3 coding sequence is TGCGCCAGCAGTCCTACCGGGACTCGAACCTACGAGCAGTACTTC.

At least ten counts were recorded for this clone. V and J are TRBV2 and TRBJ2-5; D perhaps matches TRBD2 (5 bases). Trimming removed 6 bases at V and 5 bases at J, with 16 bases between. This CDR3 has 14 amino acids. Germline V gene lookup returns CDR1 SNHLY and CDR2 FYNNEI. The CDR3 sequence is CASSASSGQETQYF. The CDR3 DNA reads as TGTGCCAGCAGCGCTAGCAGCGGTCAGGAGACCCAGTACTTC.

This chain links TRBV2 with TRBJ2-7, with TRBD1 as a possible D gene (6 bases). Germline V lookup: CDR1 SNHLY, CDR2 FYNNEI. The ends were cut back, 5 bases at V and 6 bases at J, with 20 bases in the middle. This CDR3 is built from 15 residues. CDR3 sequence reads: CASSFYRDAVSEQYF. In nucleotides, the CDR3 is TGTGCCAGCAGTTTCTACAGGGACGCCGTCTCCGAGCAGTACTTC.

The rearrangement joins TRBV9 to TRBJ2-7; TRBD1 might be the D (6 bases). With 4 bases removed from V and 3 bases from J, the gap between germline ends came to 17 bases. Germline assignment: CDR1 SGDLS and CDR2 YYNGEE. CDR3 size: 15 residues. The CDR3 bases are TGTGCCAGCAGCCGAAACCCGACAGGTAGCTACGAGCAGTACTTC. Amino acids: CASSRNPTGSYEQYF.

The V and J genes are TRBV11-1 and TRBJ2-3; possibly TRBD2 for D (5 bases). Germline V gives CDR1 SGHAT, CDR2 FQDESV (reference sequence). V was cut by 3 bases and J by 1 base, with 11 bases left in between. This CDR3 is 15 amino acids long. The CDR3 DNA reads TGTGCCAGCAGCTTCGAGGGTCGGGGCACAGATACGCAGTATTTT. It encodes CASSFEGRGTDTQYF.

V is TRBV5-6 and J is TRBJ2-1; TRBD1 might be the D (6 bases). Germline V CDR1 and CDR2: SGHDT, YYEEEE. The CDR3 runs to 15 residues. V shed 1 base and J shed 5 bases, with 13 bases lying between them. CDR3 amino acids: CASSLTQGLHNEQFF. CDR3 nucleotide sequence: TGTGCCAGCAGCTTGACACAGGGCCTGCACAATGAGCAGTTCTTC.

The chain uses TRBV25-1 and TRBJ1-3, with D uncertain. The CDR3 extends over 13 amino acids. Trimming removed 5 bases from V and 2 bases from J, with 7 bases in between. Germline V gene data show CDR1 as MGHDK and CDR2 as SYGVNS. The CDR3 DNA sequence: TGTGCCAGCAGTCTGAGCACTGGAAACACCATATATTTT. Amino acid sequence: CASSLSTGNTIYF.

This clone occurred many times. The rearrangement uses TRBV30 and TRBJ1-3; 8 bases are shared with TRBD1. The CDR3 has 16 amino acids. Germline assignment: CDR1 GTSNPN and CDR2 SVGIG (reference sequence). Trimming at V came to 4 bases and at J to 3 bases, leaving 11 bases not matched to a gene. In DNA form, the CDR3 reads TGTGCCTGGACCCGACAGGGGAATTTGGTTGGAAACACCATATATTTT. It yields the protein CAWTRQGNLVGNTIYF. The full variable domain, rest sourced from reference TRBV30 and TRBJ1-3, is SQTIHQWPATLVQPVGSPLSLECTVEGTSNPNLYWYRQAAGRGLQLLFYSVGIGQISSEVPQNLSASRPQDRQFILSSKKLLLSDSGFYLCAWTRQGNLVGNTIYFGEGSWLTVV.

The V call is TRBV29-1, the J call TRBJ2-7; D is uncertain. Germline CDR1 is SQVTM and CDR2 is ANQGSEA. V was shortened by 4 bases and J by 4 bases, with 14 bases between the two germline ends. This CDR3 spans 13 amino acids. Here the CDR3 DNA reads TGCAGCGTTGGCGGCACTCACACGTACGAGCAGTACTTC. Translation gives CSVGGTHTYEQYF.

The rearrangement joins TRBV6-1 to TRBJ1-2; TRBD1 matches 7 bases. The ends lost 3 bases at V and 13 bases at J; junction bases unmatched: 20. The CDR3 runs to 16 residues. Germline CDR1 and CDR2: MNHNS and SASEGT. In nucleotides, the CDR3 is TGTGCCAGCAGTGACCGACCCGGGACAGCACTAGAGGTGGGCACCTTC. Translating gives CASSDRPGTALEVGTF.

The V and J genes are TRBV24-1 and TRBJ2-7; D perhaps matches TRBD2 (5 bases). Germline CDR1 is KGHDR and CDR2 is SFDVKD. CDR3 length equals 14 residues. Between the trimmed V and J ends, which lost 4 bases and 7 bases, there was a span of 16 bases. This CDR3 reads CATSDSGLSTEQYF. The CDR3 DNA follows: TGTGCCACCAGTGACTCCGGACTCTCTACAGAGCAGTACTTC.

V and J are TRBV2 and TRBJ1-2; D is unresolved. The V end was cut by 7 bases, the J end by 0 bases, with 6 bases between. CDR3 size: 12 residues. Looked up from germline, CDR1 is SNHLY and CDR2 is FYNNEI. CDR3 DNA: TGTGCCAGCATCGAGACTAACTATGGCTACACCTTC. Residues: CASIETNYGYTF.